Reported below is one T cell receptor (beta chain). The data originate from a study of blood T cell repertoires in COVID-19. Study-level information: Samples representing acute and convalescent COVID-19 were sourced from the United States, Italy and Spain. PBMCs, B-cell-depleted T cells, or T cells were the source of the cDNA or gDNA that made up the material.

The germline V gene has CDR1 SGHNT and CDR2 YYREEE (reference sequence). V was pared by 3 bases and J by 4 bases, with 13 bases between. There are 15 residues in the CDR3. Per the study methods: For nucleated cells, counts were estimated from reference gene primer amplification. Data came from immunoSEQ multiplex PCR; TCRdb stores just in-frame clones and leaves some out. V, J and clone size are taken as reported in that table, and D and trimming were inferred from the DNA itself. The table lists a few hundred thousand clones, about 86% of them singletons, with around 4.1% in the top ten. Material for sequencing was PBMCs or T cells enriched from blood (not recorded which). This sequence joins TRBV5-4 and TRBJ2-2, with a possible D match to TRBD2 (6 bases). The clonotype comes from a man younger than 45 with acute COVID-19. DNA of the CDR3: TGTGCCAGCAGCTCCTCTAGCGAAGGCACCGGGGAGCTGTTTTTT. Translation gives CASSSSSEGTGELFF.